Listed below are T cell receptor beta chains from one sample, sequenced in a study of blood T cell repertoires in COVID-19. Assay used: immunoSEQ multiplex PCR; TCRdb lists only in-frame clones, some missing. The sample lists 99,000 or so clones, about 79% occurring once. Sequenced material: peripheral blood. The receptors originated from an elderly woman with active or convalescent COVID-19. Both conserved end residues are part of each CDR3. The D gene is left open where the match is weak. Part of the rows lack a size; the others show once, few, many or a class for expanded clones.

v_call: TRBV5-4
d_call: TRBD2
j_call: TRBJ2-1
clone_size: few
cdr3_nt: TGTGCCAGCAGCCCCGGGACTAGCGGGAGACTCAATGAGCAGTTCTTC
cdr3_aa: CASSPGTSGRLNEQFF

v_call: TRBV28
d_call: TRBD1
j_call: TRBJ1-2
clone_size: few
cdr3_nt: TGTGCCAGCGGACCCCAGGGGGCCTACTATGGCTACACCTTC
cdr3_aa: CASGPQGAYYGYTF

v_call: TRBV5-1
d_call: TRBD1
j_call: TRBJ2-7
clone_size: few
cdr3_nt: TGCGCCAGCAGCTTGGATGGGGACAGGGCCCACGAGCAGTACTTC
cdr3_aa: CASSLDGDRAHEQYF

v_call: TRBV5-8
d_call: TRBD1
j_call: TRBJ2-5
clone_size: -
cdr3_nt: TGTGCCAGCAGCCCCCCGGGACAGGAAGAGACCCAGTACTTC
cdr3_aa: CASSPPGQEETQYF

v_call: TRBV6-1
d_call: -
j_call: TRBJ1-6
clone_size: -
cdr3_nt: TGTGCCAGCAGTGACGGCGGTTACTATAATTCACCCCTCCACTTT
cdr3_aa: CASSDGGYYNSPLHF

v_call: TRBV5-5
d_call: TRBD1
j_call: TRBJ1-5
clone_size: -
cdr3_nt: TGTGCCAGCAGCCGGACCCGGACAGGGCTTTATAGCAATCAGCCCCAGCATTTT
cdr3_aa: CASSRTRTGLYSNQPQHF

v_call: TRBV7-3
d_call: -
j_call: TRBJ1-6
clone_size: -
cdr3_nt: TGTGCCAGCAGCTTACAGGGCTATAATTCACCCCTCCACTTT
cdr3_aa: CASSLQGYNSPLHF

v_call: TRBV29-1
d_call: TRBD1
j_call: TRBJ1-5
clone_size: -
cdr3_nt: TGCAGCGTTGTATTCTCAGGGGGTAAGGATCAGCCCCAGCATTTT
cdr3_aa: CSVVFSGGKDQPQHF

v_call: TRBV10-3
d_call: TRBD2
j_call: TRBJ2-1
clone_size: -
cdr3_nt: TGTGCCATCAGTGAGTTTATAGCGGGGGTCAAAAATGAGCAGTTCTTC
cdr3_aa: CAISEFIAGVKNEQFF

v_call: TRBV4-1
d_call: -
j_call: TRBJ1-6
clone_size: -
cdr3_nt: TGCGCCAGCAGCCAAGATCCTCCGGGGAGGTCACCCCTCCACTTT
cdr3_aa: CASSQDPPGRSPLHF